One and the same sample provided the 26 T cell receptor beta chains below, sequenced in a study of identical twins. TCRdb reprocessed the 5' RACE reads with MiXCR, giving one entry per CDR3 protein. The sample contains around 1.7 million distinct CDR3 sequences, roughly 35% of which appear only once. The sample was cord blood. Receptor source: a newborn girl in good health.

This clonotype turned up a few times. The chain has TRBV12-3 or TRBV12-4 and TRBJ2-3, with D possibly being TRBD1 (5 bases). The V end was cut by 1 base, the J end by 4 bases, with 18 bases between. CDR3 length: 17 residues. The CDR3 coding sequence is TGTGCCAGCAGTTTAGGGCTCACGGCCTCGACAGCAGATACGCAGTATTTT. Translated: CASSLGLTASTADTQYF.

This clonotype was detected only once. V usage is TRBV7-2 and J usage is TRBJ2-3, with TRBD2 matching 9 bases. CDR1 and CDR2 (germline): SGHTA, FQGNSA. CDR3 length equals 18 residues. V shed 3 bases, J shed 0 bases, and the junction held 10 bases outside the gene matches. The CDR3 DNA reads TGTGCCAGCAGCTTGGTTCCTAGCGGGGCCCTAAGCACAGATACGCAGTATTTT. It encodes CASSLVPSGALSTDTQYF.

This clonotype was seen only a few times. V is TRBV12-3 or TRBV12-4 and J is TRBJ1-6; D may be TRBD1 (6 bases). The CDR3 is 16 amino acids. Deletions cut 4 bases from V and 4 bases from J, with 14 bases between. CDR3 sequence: CASSSGRDTYNSPLHF. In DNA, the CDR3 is TGTGCCAGCAGTTCTGGCCGGGACACTTATAATTCACCCCTCCACTTT.

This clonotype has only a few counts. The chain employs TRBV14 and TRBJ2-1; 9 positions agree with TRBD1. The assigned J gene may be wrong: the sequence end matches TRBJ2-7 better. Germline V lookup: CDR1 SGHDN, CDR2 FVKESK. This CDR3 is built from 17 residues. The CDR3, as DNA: TGTGCCAGCAGCCAAGATTTGGGACAGGGCTCCTACAATGAGCAGTACTTC. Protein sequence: CASSQDLGQGSYNEQYF.

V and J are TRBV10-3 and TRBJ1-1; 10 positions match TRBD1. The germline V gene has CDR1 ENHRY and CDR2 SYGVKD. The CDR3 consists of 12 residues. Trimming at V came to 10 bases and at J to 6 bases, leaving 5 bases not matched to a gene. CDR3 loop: CATWDRGPEAFF. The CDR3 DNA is TGTGCCACCTGGGACAGGGGACCTGAAGCTTTCTTT.

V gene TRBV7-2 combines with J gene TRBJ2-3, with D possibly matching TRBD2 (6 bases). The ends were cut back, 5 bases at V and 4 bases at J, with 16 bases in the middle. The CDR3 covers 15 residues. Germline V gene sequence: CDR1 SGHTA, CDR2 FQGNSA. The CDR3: CASSHVRGTADTQYF. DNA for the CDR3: TGTGCCAGCAGCCATGTGCGGGGCACCGCAGATACGCAGTATTTT.

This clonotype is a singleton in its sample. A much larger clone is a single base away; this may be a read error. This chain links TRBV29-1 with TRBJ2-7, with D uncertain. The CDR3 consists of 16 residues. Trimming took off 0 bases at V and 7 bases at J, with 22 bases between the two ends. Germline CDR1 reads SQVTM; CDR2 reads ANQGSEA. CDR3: CSVEEQMGLIRNEQYF. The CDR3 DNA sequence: TGCAGCGTTGAAGAACAAATGGGATTGATCAGGAATGAGCAGTACTTC.

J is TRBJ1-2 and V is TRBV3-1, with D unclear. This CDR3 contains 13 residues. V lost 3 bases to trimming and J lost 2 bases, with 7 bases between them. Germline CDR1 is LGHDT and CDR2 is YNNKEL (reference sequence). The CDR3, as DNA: TGTGCCAGCAGCCACCCCGAGAACTATGGCTACACCTTC. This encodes CASSHPENYGYTF.

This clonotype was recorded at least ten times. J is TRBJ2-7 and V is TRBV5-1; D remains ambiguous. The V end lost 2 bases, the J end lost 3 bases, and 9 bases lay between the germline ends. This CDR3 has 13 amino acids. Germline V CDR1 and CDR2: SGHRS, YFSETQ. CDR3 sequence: CASSFEPHYEQYF. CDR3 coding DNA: TGCGCCAGCAGCTTCGAGCCCCACTACGAGCAGTACTTC.

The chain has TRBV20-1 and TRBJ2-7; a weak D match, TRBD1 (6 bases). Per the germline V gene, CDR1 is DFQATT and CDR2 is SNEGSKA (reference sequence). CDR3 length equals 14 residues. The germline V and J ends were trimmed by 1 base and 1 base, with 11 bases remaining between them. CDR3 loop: CSARAPGHSYEQYF. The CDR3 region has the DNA TGCAGTGCTAGAGCCCCGGGACATTCCTACGAGCAGTACTTC.

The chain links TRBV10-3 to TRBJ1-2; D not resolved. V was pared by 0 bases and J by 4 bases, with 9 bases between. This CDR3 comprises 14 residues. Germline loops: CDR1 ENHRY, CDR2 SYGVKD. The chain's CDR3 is CAISESIGFYGYTF. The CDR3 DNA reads TGTGCCATCAGTGAGTCGATTGGCTTCTATGGCTACACCTTC.

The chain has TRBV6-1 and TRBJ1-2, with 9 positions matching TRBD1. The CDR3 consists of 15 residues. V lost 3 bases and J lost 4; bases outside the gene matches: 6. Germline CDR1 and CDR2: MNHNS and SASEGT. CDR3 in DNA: TGTGCCAGCAGTGATACGGGACAGGGCAGCTATGGCTACACCTTC. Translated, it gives CASSDTGQGSYGYTF.

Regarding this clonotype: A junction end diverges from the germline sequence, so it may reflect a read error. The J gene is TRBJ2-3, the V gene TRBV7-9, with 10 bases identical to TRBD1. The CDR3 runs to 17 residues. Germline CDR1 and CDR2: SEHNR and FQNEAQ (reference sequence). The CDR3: CASSPHGRQGATDTQYF. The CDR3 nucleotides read TGCGCCAGCAGCCCCCATGGGCGACAGGGGGCCACAGATACGCAGTATTTT.

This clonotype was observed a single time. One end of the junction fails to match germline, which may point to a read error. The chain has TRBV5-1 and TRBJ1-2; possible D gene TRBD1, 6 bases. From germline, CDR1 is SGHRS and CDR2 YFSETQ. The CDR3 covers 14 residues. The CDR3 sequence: CASGLDRQNYGYTF. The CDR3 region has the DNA TGCGCCAGCGGCTTGGACAGACAAAACTATGGCTACACCTTC. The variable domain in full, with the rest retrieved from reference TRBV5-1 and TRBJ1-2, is KAGVTQTPRYLIKTRGQQVTLSCSPISGHRSVSWYQQTPGQGLQFLFEYFSETQRNKGNFPGRFSGRQFSNSRSEMNVSTLELGDSALYLCASGLDRQNYGYTFGSGTRLTVV.

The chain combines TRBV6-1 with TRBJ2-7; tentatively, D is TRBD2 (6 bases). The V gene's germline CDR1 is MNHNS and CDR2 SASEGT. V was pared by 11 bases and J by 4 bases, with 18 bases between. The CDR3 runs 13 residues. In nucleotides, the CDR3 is TGTGCCGGGGGACGGGGGAATGTATACGAGCAGTACTTC. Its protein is CAGGRGNVYEQYF.

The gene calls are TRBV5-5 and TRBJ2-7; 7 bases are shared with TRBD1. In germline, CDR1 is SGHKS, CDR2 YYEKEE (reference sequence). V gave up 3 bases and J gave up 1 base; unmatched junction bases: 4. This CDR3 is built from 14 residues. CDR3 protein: CASSWGTDSYEQYF. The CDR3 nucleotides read TGTGCCAGCAGCTGGGGGACAGATTCCTACGAGCAGTACTTC.

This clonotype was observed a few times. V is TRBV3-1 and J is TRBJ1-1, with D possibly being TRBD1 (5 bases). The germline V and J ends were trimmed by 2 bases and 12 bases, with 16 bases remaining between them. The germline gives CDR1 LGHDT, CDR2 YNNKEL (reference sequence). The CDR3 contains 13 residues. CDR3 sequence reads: CASSQNTVKGSFF. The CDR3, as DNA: TGTGCCAGCAGCCAAAACACTGTGAAGGGGTCTTTCTTT.

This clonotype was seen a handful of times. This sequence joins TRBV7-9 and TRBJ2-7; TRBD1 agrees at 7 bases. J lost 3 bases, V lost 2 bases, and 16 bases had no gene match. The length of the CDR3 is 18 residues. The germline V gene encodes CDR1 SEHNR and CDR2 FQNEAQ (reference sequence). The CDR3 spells CASSLQRPAQGSYYEQYF. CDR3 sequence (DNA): TGTGCCAGCAGCTTACAGCGACCTGCACAGGGGTCCTACTACGAGCAGTACTTC.

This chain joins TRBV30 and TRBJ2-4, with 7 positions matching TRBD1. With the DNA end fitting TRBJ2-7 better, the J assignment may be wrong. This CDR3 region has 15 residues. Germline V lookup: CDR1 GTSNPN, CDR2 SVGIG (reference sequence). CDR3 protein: CAWSVGQGVWYEQYF. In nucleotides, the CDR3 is TGTGCCTGGAGTGTAGGGCAGGGGGTATGGTACGAGCAGTACTTC.

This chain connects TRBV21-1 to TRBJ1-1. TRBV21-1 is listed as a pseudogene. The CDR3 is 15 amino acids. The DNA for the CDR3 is TGTGCCAGCAGCAAAGAGACCACATCGAACACTGAAGCTTTCTTT. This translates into CASSKETTSNTEAFF.

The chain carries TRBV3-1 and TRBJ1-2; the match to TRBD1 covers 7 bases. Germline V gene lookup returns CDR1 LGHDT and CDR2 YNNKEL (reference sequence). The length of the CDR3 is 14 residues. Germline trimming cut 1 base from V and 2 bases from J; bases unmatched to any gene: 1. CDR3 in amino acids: CASSQARGNYGYTF. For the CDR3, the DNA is TGTGCCAGCAGCCAAGCCAGGGGGAACTATGGCTACACCTTC. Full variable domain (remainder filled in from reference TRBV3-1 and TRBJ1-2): DTAVSQTPKYLVTQMGNDKSIKCEQNLGHDTMYWYKQDSKKFLKIMFSYNNKELIINETVPNRFSPKSPDKAHLNLHINSLELGDSAVYFCASSQARGNYGYTFGSGTRLTVV.

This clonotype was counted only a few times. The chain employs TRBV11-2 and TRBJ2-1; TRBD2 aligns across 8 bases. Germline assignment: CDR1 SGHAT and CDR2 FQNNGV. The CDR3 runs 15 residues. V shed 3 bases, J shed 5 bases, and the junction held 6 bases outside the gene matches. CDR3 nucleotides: TGTGCCAGCAGCTTGGTTACGGGGGGGCACAATGAGCAGTTCTTC. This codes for CASSLVTGGHNEQFF.

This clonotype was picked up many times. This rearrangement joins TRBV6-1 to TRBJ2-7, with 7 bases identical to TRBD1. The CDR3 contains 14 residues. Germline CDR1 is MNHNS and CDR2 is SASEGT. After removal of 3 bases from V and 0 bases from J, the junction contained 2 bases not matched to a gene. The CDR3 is CASSERGHSYEQYF. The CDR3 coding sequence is TGTGCCAGCAGTGAGAGGGGGCACTCCTACGAGCAGTACTTC.

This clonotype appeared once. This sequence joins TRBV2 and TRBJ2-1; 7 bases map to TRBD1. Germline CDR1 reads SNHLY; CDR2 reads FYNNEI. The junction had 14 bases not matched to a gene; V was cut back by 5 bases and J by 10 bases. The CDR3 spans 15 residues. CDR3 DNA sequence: TGTGCCAGCAGTAAACGGACAGGTCGCCCCTACGAGCAGTTCTTC. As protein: CASSKRTGRPYEQFF.

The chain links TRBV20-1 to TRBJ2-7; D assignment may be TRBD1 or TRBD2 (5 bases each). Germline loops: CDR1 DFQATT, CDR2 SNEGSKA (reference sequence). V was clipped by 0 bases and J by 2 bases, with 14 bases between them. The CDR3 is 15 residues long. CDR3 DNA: TGCAGTGCTAGAGAGGGGAGACAGTCAGCCTACGAGCAGTACTTC. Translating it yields CSAREGRQSAYEQYF.

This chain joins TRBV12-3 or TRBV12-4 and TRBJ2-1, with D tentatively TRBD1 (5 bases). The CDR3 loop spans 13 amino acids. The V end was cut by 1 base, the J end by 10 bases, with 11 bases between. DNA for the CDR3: TGTGCCAGCAGTTTAGAAAGGGGCGGCGAGCAGTTCTTC. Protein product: CASSLERGGEQFF.